Each of the 28 T cell receptor beta chains below was sequenced from the same sample in a study of cytomegalovirus exposure and HLA in healthy donors. PCR used 60 Vbeta primers and 13 Jbeta primers. The assay was immunoSEQ multiplex PCR, and TCRdb's table has in-frame clones only and misses some. The sample has about 99,000 clones, 75% to 80% seen once. Material for sequencing was PBMCs. The receptors were sampled from a man aged 55 to 70 in good health and CMV-seropositive.

The chain employs TRBV5-1 and TRBJ2-1; 10 nucleotides align to TRBD1. Germline-derived CDR1 and CDR2 are SGHRS and YFSETQ. The CDR3 covers 16 residues. Trimming cost V 5 bases and J 6 bases; bases outside gene matches: 11. The CDR3 region is CASSKGPGQGFNEQFF. The DNA of the CDR3 is TGCGCCAGCAGTAAGGGTCCGGGACAGGGGTTCAATGAGCAGTTCTTC.

The rearrangement uses TRBV30 and TRBJ1-1; TRBD1 agrees at 8 bases. There are 11 residues in the CDR3. Germline values: CDR1 GTSNPN, CDR2 SVGIG (reference sequence). CDR3 loop: CARDRSGEAFF. The CDR3 coding sequence is TGTGCACGGGACAGGTCAGGGGAAGCTTTCTTT.

This clone was counted only a few times. This chain uses TRBV5-1 with TRBJ1-1, with D possibly being TRBD1 (6 bases). The CDR3 is made up of 15 amino acids. Germline CDR1 SGHRS, CDR2 YFSETQ. Trimming removed 2 bases at V and 1 base at J, with 12 bases between. CDR3 nucleotide sequence: TGCGCCAGCAGCTTAAGCCCGGGACAGAACACTGAAGCTTTCTTT. Its translation: CASSLSPGQNTEAFF.

The J gene is TRBJ2-1, the V gene TRBV4-3; D perhaps matches TRBD1 (6 bases). This CDR3 comprises 14 residues. V was shortened by 4 bases and J by 4 bases, with 11 bases between the two germline ends. CDR1 and CDR2 from the germline V gene are LGHNA and YSLEER. The CDR3 sequence: CASSPDRPYNEQFF. The CDR3 DNA follows: TGCGCCAGCAGCCCAGACAGGCCGTACAATGAGCAGTTCTTC.

The chain carries TRBV6-6 and TRBJ2-1; no reliable D call. CDR3 length: 11 amino acids. CDR1 is MNHNY, CDR2 SVGAGI, per germline (reference sequence). Trimming took off 5 bases at V and 9 bases at J, with 8 bases between the two ends. The DNA for the CDR3 is TGTGCCAGCAGTATAACGGGTGAGCAGTTCTTC. Protein: CASSITGEQFF.

This clone was counted a few times. The chain combines TRBV6-5 with TRBJ2-5, with TRBD1 matching over 9 bases. With V trimmed by 5 bases and J by 5 bases, 9 bases remained unmatched. Germline loops: CDR1 MNHEY, CDR2 SVGAGI. The length of the CDR3 is 15 residues. The CDR3 protein is CASSGRDRVTETQYF. As DNA, the CDR3 is TGTGCCAGCAGTGGAAGGGACAGGGTGACCGAGACCCAGTACTTC.

The J gene is TRBJ2-5, the V gene TRBV5-4, with 9 bases fitting TRBD2. The CDR3 spans 15 residues. The germline gives CDR1 SGHNT, CDR2 YYREEE (reference sequence). V was pared by 2 bases and J by 3 bases, with 5 bases of the junction left unmatched. The CDR3 here is CASSFGGGAEETQYF. The CDR3 DNA follows: TGTGCCAGCAGCTTCGGCGGGGGGGCCGAAGAGACCCAGTACTTC.

This sequence joins TRBV5-1 and TRBJ2-5; the match to TRBD1 covers 7 bases. V was pared by 4 bases and J by 1 base, with 7 bases of the junction left unmatched. Germline-derived CDR1 and CDR2 are SGHRS and YFSETQ. The length of the CDR3 is 15 residues. The CDR3 region is CASSTTGVIQETQYF. The CDR3 DNA sequence: TGCGCCAGCAGCACCACAGGGGTAATCCAAGAGACCCAGTACTTC.

This sequence joins TRBV6-1 and TRBJ1-5; D gene uncertain. The CDR3 has 14 residues. CDR1 MNHNS and CDR2 SASEGT come from the germline V gene. V was shortened by 3 bases and J by 2 bases, with 8 bases between the two germline ends. CDR3 coding DNA: TGTGCCAGCAGTGAGATACTGGGCAATCAGCCCCAGCATTTT. Its translation is CASSEILGNQPQHF.

This chain links TRBV10-1 with TRBJ1-1, with TRBD1 matching 10 bases. This CDR3 region has 13 residues. Per the germline V gene, CDR1 is WNHNN and CDR2 is SYGVQD (reference sequence). Unmatched junction bases numbered 8, after V lost 10 bases and J lost 6 bases. CDR3 in amino acids: CATRGQGNSEAFF. The DNA of the CDR3 is TGCGCCACCAGGGGACAGGGGAATTCTGAAGCTTTCTTT.

In this sample, this clone turned up a few times. In DNA form, the CDR3 reads TGTGCCAGCAGTTCCGCGCTGCTCCCGCACGAGCAGTACTTC. Residues: CASSSALLPHEQYF. This rearrangement joins TRBV6-6 to TRBJ2-7; D gene ambiguous. CDR3 length equals 14 residues. V lost 4 bases and J lost 5, with 15 bases in between. CDR1 is MNHNY, CDR2 SVGAGI, per germline (reference sequence).

This clone was seen more than once but under ten times. V usage is TRBV6-6 and J usage is TRBJ2-7; D is ambiguous. Per the germline V gene, CDR1 is MNHNY and CDR2 is SVGAGI (reference sequence). Between the trimmed V and J ends, which lost 2 bases and 6 bases, there was a span of 11 bases. The CDR3 has 13 amino acids. The CDR3 region has the DNA TGTGCCAGCAGTTACGCGACACGCGCCGAGCAGTACTTC. This gives the protein CASSYATRAEQYF.

The rearrangement uses TRBV28 and TRBJ1-6; TRBD1 is a possible D gene (6 bases). From germline, CDR1 is MDHEN and CDR2 SYDVKM. The CDR3 loop spans 15 amino acids. V was cut by 7 bases and J by 7 bases, with 17 bases left in between. CDR3 residues: CASTKTGRVNSPLHF. The CDR3 DNA follows: TGTGCCAGCACCAAAACAGGGAGGGTAAATTCACCCCTCCACTTT.

The rearrangement uses TRBV5-1 and TRBJ2-7, with D maybe TRBD2 (6 bases). Germline-derived CDR1 and CDR2 are SGHRS and YFSETQ. The length of the CDR3 is 14 residues. Trimming left V 2 bases short and J 2 bases short, with 11 bases between. CDR3 amino acids: CASSFGGPTYEQYF. DNA of the CDR3: TGCGCCAGCAGCTTTGGAGGGCCGACCTACGAGCAGTACTTC. The full variable domain, rest sourced from reference TRBV5-1 and TRBJ2-7, is KAGVTQTPRYLIKTRGQQVTLSCSPISGHRSVSWYQQTPGQGLQFLFEYFSETQRNKGNFPGRFSGRQFSNSRSEMNVSTLELGDSALYLCASSFGGPTYEQYFGPGTRLTVT.

The V and J genes are TRBV11-2 and TRBJ1-2; TRBD1 matches at 9 bases. Germline V gene sequence: CDR1 SGHAT, CDR2 FQNNGV. The CDR3 has 15 amino acids. V gave up 3 bases and J gave up 8 bases; unmatched junction bases: 10. The CDR3 loop is CASSFKAQGAWGYTF. CDR3 coding DNA: TGTGCCAGCAGCTTTAAGGCACAGGGGGCTTGGGGCTACACCTTC.

The V and J genes are TRBV5-6 and TRBJ2-3; D may be TRBD2 (5 bases). Germline lookup yields CDR1 SGHDT and CDR2 YYEEEE. CDR3 size: 11 residues. Between the trimmed V and J ends, which lost 3 bases and 8 bases, there was a span of 7 bases. Written as DNA, the CDR3 is TGTGCCAGCAGCTCGGACTTTACGCAGTATTTT. Translation: CASSSDFTQYF.

This clone was observed a single time. The chain employs TRBV11-3 and TRBJ2-7; 10 bases fit TRBD2. CDR1 and CDR2 from the germline V gene are SGHNT and YENEEA. The CDR3 length is 18 residues. The V gene end was trimmed by 1 base and the J gene end by 3 bases; junction bases not matched to a gene: 12. CDR3 nucleotides: TGTGCCAGCAGCTTAGGATATAGCGGGGGGAGGAGTGGCTACGAGCAGTACTTC. Translating gives CASSLGYSGGRSGYEQYF.

About this clone itself: This sequence is one base from a far larger clone and is likely a read error. The CDR3 bases are TGTGCCAGCAGGTTTAATGACAGGGCCTACACTGAAGCTTTCTTT. It translates to CASRFNDRAYTEAFF. The chain has TRBV5-6 and TRBJ1-1; 7 positions agree with TRBD1. This CDR3 is 15 amino acids long. Germline V lookup: CDR1 SGHDT, CDR2 YYEEEE. V gave up 5 bases and J gave up 3 bases; unmatched junction bases: 10.

The chain employs TRBV7-2 and TRBJ1-1; 9 bases align to TRBD1. V lost 5 bases, J lost 1 base, and 11 bases stayed unmatched. This CDR3 contains 17 residues. The germline gives CDR1 SGHTA, CDR2 FQGNSA. The CDR3 sequence: CASSPWLTGGGNTEAFF. The CDR3 DNA reads as TGTGCCAGCAGCCCGTGGTTAACAGGGGGCGGGAACACTGAAGCTTTCTTT.

The gene calls are TRBV6-1 and TRBJ1-3; no definite D call. The CDR3 consists of 15 residues. V lost 6 bases to trimming and J lost 0 bases, with 12 bases between them. Germline V gives CDR1 MNHNS, CDR2 SASEGT. The DNA for the CDR3 is TGTGCCAGCAGCGCGGCCTCAAGCTCTGGAAACACCATATATTTT. It encodes CASSAASSSGNTIYF.

The count of this clone is one. This sequence joins TRBV18 and TRBJ2-5; the D gene is possibly TRBD2 (7 bases). This CDR3 spans 18 amino acids. Trimming shortened V by 3 bases and J by 1 base, and 21 bases separated the two germline ends. The V gene's germline CDR1 is KGHSH and CDR2 LQKENI. CDR3 DNA: TGTGCCAGCTCACCGCAGGGGCCAGGAGCGGGGCGCCAAGAGACCCAGTACTTC. Its translation is CASSPQGPGAGRQETQYF.

This clone was seen a handful of times. The chain has TRBV7-9 and TRBJ2-5; 9 bases match TRBD1. With 1 base clipped from V and 4 bases from J, the junction kept 4 bases outside the gene matches. Germline V gene sequence: CDR1 SEHNR, CDR2 FQNEAQ (reference sequence). The CDR3 covers 15 residues. The CDR3 DNA follows: TGTGCCAGCAGCTTAGGGGACAGGGATGGAGAGACCCAGTACTTC. Residues: CASSLGDRDGETQYF.

J is TRBJ2-3 and V is TRBV2; the D gene is possibly TRBD1 (6 bases). Trimming took 6 bases from V and 3 from J, leaving 10 bases between them. The CDR3 covers 13 residues. Germline values: CDR1 SNHLY, CDR2 FYNNEI. Here the CDR3 reads CASRGAGTDTQYF. The CDR3 coding sequence is TGTGCCAGCAGGGGGGCCGGAACAGATACGCAGTATTTT.

The chain is built from TRBV4-3 and TRBJ2-1; 14 bases match TRBD2. Germline CDR1 LGHNA, CDR2 YSLEER. V lost 1 base and J lost 9; bases outside the gene matches: 5. This CDR3 comprises 16 residues. CDR3 DNA sequence: TGCGCCAGCAGCCAAGGACTAGCGGGGGGGCCAGGTGAGCAGTTCTTC. Encoded protein: CASSQGLAGGPGEQFF.

The chain is built from TRBV6-5 and TRBJ2-3; D may be TRBD2 (6 bases). CDR1 and CDR2 from the germline V gene are MNHEY and SVGAGI. The V end lost 6 bases, the J end lost 3 bases, and 7 bases lay between the germline ends. This CDR3 is built from 12 residues. The CDR3 here is CASRGGTDTQYF. The CDR3 nucleotides are TGTGCCAGCAGGGGAGGTACAGATACGCAGTATTTT.

The rearrangement links TRBV7-6 to TRBJ2-1; 7 nucleotides match TRBD2. This CDR3 has 17 amino acids. The J segment lost 6 bases and the V segment lost 1 base, leaving 12 bases of the junction unmatched. Germline assignment: CDR1 SGHVS and CDR2 FNYEAQ. The CDR3 bases are TGTGCCAGCAGCTTAGGAGGTGGCGGGACTACTACCAATGAGCAGTTCTTC. It encodes CASSLGGGGTTTNEQFF.

CDR3 nucleotide sequence: TGTGCCAGCAGCTTAGTGGAGCGCCTCTCCTACAATGAGCAGTTCTTC. Its translation: CASSLVERLSYNEQFF. The J gene is TRBJ2-1, the V gene TRBV7-2, with D hard to call. The germline CDR1 and CDR2 sequences are SGHTA and FQGNSA. The ends were cut back, 1 base at V and 0 bases at J, with 10 bases in the middle. This CDR3 is 16 amino acids long.

A few counts support this clone. The gene calls are TRBV5-1 and TRBJ1-1, with D tentatively TRBD1 (5 bases). CDR3 length equals 12 residues. The germline V gene encodes CDR1 SGHRS and CDR2 YFSETQ. V lost 1 base and J 6 bases, leaving 7 bases between the germline ends. CDR3: CASSLPGAEAFF. Written as DNA, the CDR3 is TGCGCCAGCAGCTTGCCGGGGGCTGAAGCTTTCTTT.